Below, 29 T cell receptor beta chains from the same sample are listed, as sequenced in a study of T-cell reconstitution after alpha-beta-depleted transplantation in children. TCRbeta library construction was performed incorporating unique molecular identifiers. Each CDR3 protein gets one entry after TCRdb re-called the PCR reads with MiXCR. The top ten clones hold 27% of a sample with around 450,000 distinct CDR3 sequences, over 40% of them seen once. The sample in question was PBMCs, obtained before TCRalphabeta/CD19-depleted stem cell transplant. These receptors originate from a girl aged 2 to 10 with aplastic anemia, due to receive a stem cell transplant.

This clonotype was seen just once. The chain couples TRBV20-1 to TRBJ2-1; a possible D gene is TRBD2 (6 bases). Trimming left V 3 bases short and J 7 bases short, with 16 bases between. This CDR3 has 14 amino acids. Germline V CDR1 and CDR2: DFQATT, SNEGSKA (reference sequence). CDR3 coding DNA: TGCAGTGCTAGCCCCCTCCTAGCGAGGAATGAGCAGTTCTTC. Residues: CSASPLLARNEQFF.

The V gene is TRBV7-2, the J gene TRBJ2-1; no firm D call. The V end lost 2 bases, the J end lost 5 bases, and 13 bases lay between the germline ends. The CDR3 has 15 amino acids. Germline CDR1 reads SGHTA; CDR2 reads FQGNSA. CDR3 in amino acids: CASSLLWCLDNEQFF. DNA of the CDR3: TGTGCCAGCAGCTTACTGTGGTGCCTGGACAATGAGCAGTTCTTC.

The sample holds many counts of this clonotype. The chain uses TRBV12-3 or TRBV12-4 and TRBJ2-1; D is ambiguous. Trimming removed 2 bases at V and 7 bases at J, with 12 bases between. CDR3 size: 14 residues. The CDR3 reads CASSLSSILNEQFF. CDR3 bases: TGTGCCAGCAGTTTATCGAGTATTTTAAATGAGCAGTTCTTC.

The rearrangement joins TRBV6-1 to TRBJ1-2; TRBD1 is a possible D gene (6 bases). Germline CDR1 and CDR2: MNHNS and SASEGT. This CDR3 spans 16 amino acids. Trimming stripped 5 bases from V and 0 bases from J, with 16 bases between. CDR3 in DNA: TGTGCCAGCAGTAGTCACGGGACACTCACTAACTATGGCTACACCTTC. This translates into CASSSHGTLTNYGYTF.

This clonotype came up a few times. The chain carries TRBV11-2 and TRBJ2-1; the D gene could be TRBD1 or TRBD2 (5 bases each). CDR3 length: 12 amino acids. CDR1 and CDR2 (germline): SGHAT, FQNNGV. Deletions cut 3 bases from V and 8 bases from J, with 8 bases between. CDR3 protein: CASSFGGYEQFF. The CDR3 coding sequence is TGTGCCAGCAGCTTTGGGGGTTATGAGCAGTTCTTC.

The chain combines TRBV6-6 with TRBJ2-5; unclear D gene. CDR1 and CDR2 (germline): MNHNY, SVGAGI (reference sequence). Trimming took 0 bases from V and 4 from J, leaving 6 bases between them. The CDR3 covers 13 residues. The CDR3 spells CASSYSGIETQYF. CDR3 DNA: TGTGCCAGCAGTTACTCAGGGATAGAGACCCAGTACTTC.

This clonotype was seen only once. This chain connects TRBV7-6 to TRBJ2-2; 9 nucleotides align to TRBD2. J gave up 6 bases and V 4 bases, and 9 bases lay outside the gene matches. The length of the CDR3 is 16 residues. Germline CDR1 SGHVS, CDR2 FNYEAQ. The CDR3 nucleotides read TGTGCCAGCAGCTATAGGACTAGCGTCGAACCCGGGGAGCTGTTTTTT. Amino acid sequence: CASSYRTSVEPGELFF.

This chain links TRBV5-1 with TRBJ2-5; 10 bases align to TRBD1. The CDR3 has 16 residues. V lost 5 bases to trimming and J lost 5 bases; unmatched junction nucleotides: 12. Per germline, CDR1 SGHRS and CDR2 YFSETQ. The CDR3 DNA is TGCGCCAGCAGTTCCGAGACAGGGGGCGCGGAGGAGACCCAGTACTTC. It specifies CASSSETGGAEETQYF.

Of note for this clonotype: Germline and junction disagree at one end, which may indicate a read error. The CDR3 loop reads CASSRQQGLYGYSF. The CDR3 nucleotides read TGCGCCAGCAGCCGTCAACAGGGGCTATACGGCTACTCCTTC. J is TRBJ1-2 and V is TRBV4-3; 7 positions agree with TRBD1. This CDR3 contains 14 residues. Germline loops: CDR1 LGHNA, CDR2 YSLEER.

There are a few counts of this clonotype. The chain couples TRBV6-2 or TRBV6-3 to TRBJ1-1, with D possibly TRBD1 on 5 matching bases. CDR3 length: 14 amino acids. The V end was cut by 6 bases, the J end by 0 bases, with 11 bases between. The V gene's germline CDR1 is MNHEY and CDR2 SVGEGT. The CDR3 sequence: CASRPTVMNTEAFF. DNA of the CDR3: TGTGCCAGCAGGCCGACAGTCATGAACACTGAAGCTTTCTTT.

V is TRBV6-1 and J is TRBJ2-7; D call uncertain. Germline lookup yields CDR1 MNHNS and CDR2 SASEGT. The CDR3 runs to 12 residues. V lost 6 bases and J 0 bases, leaving 6 bases between the germline ends. The CDR3 sequence: CASRSTSYEQYF. The CDR3 nucleotides read TGTGCCAGCAGGTCGACCTCCTACGAGCAGTACTTC.

This clonotype was counted many times. The chain has TRBV20-1 and TRBJ1-1; 8 bases match TRBD1. In germline, CDR1 is DFQATT, CDR2 SNEGSKA (reference sequence). The J segment lost 4 bases and the V segment lost 5 bases, leaving 15 bases of the junction unmatched. CDR3 length: 16 residues. CDR3 nucleotides: TGCAGTGCTCCCCGGTTGGGCAGGGGGCATGGCACTGAAGCTTTCTTT. Its translation is CSAPRLGRGHGTEAFF.

This clonotype was detected many times. CDR3 in amino acids: CSVETGNSNQPQHF. CDR3 sequence (DNA): TGCAGCGTTGAAACCGGCAATAGCAATCAGCCCCAGCATTTT. The chain recombines TRBV29-1 with TRBJ1-5; D not certain. Germline V gives CDR1 SQVTM, CDR2 ANQGSEA. V was clipped by 2 bases and J by 0 bases, with 8 bases between them. The CDR3 consists of 14 residues. Combining the CDR3 with reference TRBV29-1 and TRBJ1-5 gives the whole variable domain SAVISQKPSRDICQRGTSLTIQCQVDSQVTMMFWYRQQPGQSLTLIATANQGSEATYESGFVIDKFPISRPNLTFSTLTVSNMSPEDSSIYLCSVETGNSNQPQHFGDGTRLSIL.

This clonotype showed up just a few times. V and J are TRBV7-2 and TRBJ2-1; tentative D call: TRBD2 (5 bases). This CDR3 region has 13 residues. CDR1 and CDR2 (germline): SGHTA, FQGNSA. V lost 2 bases and J 4 bases, leaving 6 bases between the germline ends. The CDR3 nucleotides are TGTGCCAGCAGCTTACAGCGGTACAATGAGCAGTTCTTC. This codes for CASSLQRYNEQFF.

V usage is TRBV20-1 and J usage is TRBJ1-2; TRBD1 matches at 8 bases. The V gene's germline CDR1 is DFQATT and CDR2 SNEGSKA (reference sequence). The J segment lost 4 bases and the V segment lost 6 bases, leaving 13 bases of the junction unmatched. The CDR3 is 15 amino acids. This CDR3 reads CSAPLTGGWGYGYTF. The DNA of the CDR3 is TGCAGTGCCCCACTAACAGGGGGATGGGGCTATGGCTACACCTTC.

This chain links TRBV20-1 with TRBJ2-1; D might be TRBD2 (5 bases). This CDR3 spans 11 amino acids. Trimming took 3 bases from V and 12 from J, leaving 12 bases between them. Germline assignment: CDR1 DFQATT and CDR2 SNEGSKA (reference sequence). CDR3 nucleotide sequence: TGCAGTGCTAGTTCCGGGATCGGGCAGTTCTTC. Translating it yields CSASSGIGQFF.

A note on this clonotype: Being one base from a much bigger clone, this may be a read error. CDR3: CASSSAGTSGSESCNEQFF. The DNA for the CDR3 is TGCGCCAGCAGCTCGGCCGGGACTAGCGGGTCTGAATCCTGCAATGAGCAGTTCTTC. The chain couples TRBV5-1 to TRBJ2-1; 12 bases map to TRBD2. This CDR3 contains 19 residues. Per germline, CDR1 SGHRS and CDR2 YFSETQ.

The chain uses TRBV6-6 and TRBJ1-1, with D perhaps matching TRBD1 (5 bases). Germline assignment: CDR1 MNHNY and CDR2 SVGAGI (reference sequence). The CDR3 is 13 amino acids. Trimming took off 0 bases at V and 11 bases at J, with 13 bases between the two ends. CDR3 region: CASSYSTARGAFF. The CDR3 DNA is TGTGCCAGCAGTTACTCTACTGCCCGGGGGGCTTTCTTT.

This clonotype was detected ten times or more. This chain joins TRBV7-3 and TRBJ2-2, with 8 bases aligning to TRBD1. Trimming at V came to 7 bases and at J to 7 bases, leaving 11 bases not matched to a gene. CDR1 SGHTA and CDR2 FQGTGA come from the germline V gene. This CDR3 comprises 15 residues. The CDR3 DNA reads as TGTGCCAGCATGCGTACAGGGGGATCGATCGGGGAGCTGTTTTTT. Protein: CASMRTGGSIGELFF.

This clonotype was observed a handful of times. The J gene is TRBJ1-1, the V gene TRBV12-5, with TRBD1 matching 7 bases. The CDR3 has 17 amino acids. V gave up 0 bases and J gave up 1 base; unmatched junction bases: 8. Germline V gene data show CDR1 as LGHNT and CDR2 as FRNRAP. CDR3 DNA sequence: TGTGCTAGTGGTTTGGTAGTCGACAGGGATGCGAACACTGAAGCTTTCTTT. Translated: CASGLVVDRDANTEAFF.

This clonotype was detected many times. The V call is TRBV7-2, the J call TRBJ2-5; tentative D call: TRBD2 (5 bases). CDR3 length equals 15 residues. Trimming took off 5 bases at V and 7 bases at J, with 20 bases between the two ends. CDR1 is SGHTA and CDR2 is FQGNSA in the germline V gene. CDR3 nucleotide sequence: TGTGCCAGCAGCCTGGGAGTCCTAGCAGAAGGGACCCAGTACTTC. This sequence encodes CASSLGVLAEGTQYF.

This clonotype came up a few times. The gene calls are TRBV7-2 and TRBJ2-1; 11 bases align to TRBD2. Germline lookup yields CDR1 SGHTA and CDR2 FQGNSA. The CDR3 totals 16 residues. J was trimmed by 7 bases and V by 3 bases; bases with no gene match: 8. CDR3 loop: CASSLRTSGGGNEQFF. CDR3 nucleotides: TGTGCCAGCAGCTTGCGTACTAGCGGGGGAGGGAATGAGCAGTTCTTC.

This clonotype was detected only once. The chain is built from TRBV29-1 and TRBJ2-3; the D is unclear. Germline V gene lookup returns CDR1 SQVTM and CDR2 ANQGSEA. The CDR3 runs 8 residues. CDR3 bases: TGCTCCGTGGATACGCAGTATTTT. Protein product: CSVDTQYF.

This chain links TRBV18 with TRBJ1-1, with D tentatively TRBD1 (6 bases). The germline V and J ends were trimmed by 10 bases and 0 bases, with 9 bases remaining between them. This CDR3 has 12 residues. Germline V gene data show CDR1 as KGHSH and CDR2 as LQKENI. CDR3 coding DNA: TGTGCCACCACAGGGCTGAACACTGAAGCTTTCTTT. Its protein is CATTGLNTEAFF. Supplemented by reference TRBV18 and TRBJ1-1, the full variable domain reads NAGVMQNPRHLVRRRGQEARLRCSPMKGHSHVYWYRQLPEEGLKFMVYLQKENIIDESGMPKERFSAEFPKEGPSILRIQQVVRGDSAAYFCATTGLNTEAFFGQGTRLTVV.

There are a few counts of this clonotype. The chain couples TRBV12-3 or TRBV12-4 to TRBJ1-3; D remains unclear. The CDR3 sequence is 14 residues long. The V gene lost 10 bases and the J gene lost 1 base, with 14 bases spanning the gap. The CDR3 DNA follows: TGTGCCACCCACTCACGGAATTCTGGAAACACCATATATTTT. This encodes CATHSRNSGNTIYF.

V and J are TRBV5-1 and TRBJ1-4; no definite D call. CDR1 and CDR2 (germline): SGHRS, YFSETQ. The CDR3 covers 15 residues. Between the trimmed V and J ends, which lost 3 bases and 0 bases, there was a span of 9 bases. In DNA form, the CDR3 reads TGCGCCAGCAGCTCCGCCATGGCAACTAATGAAAAACTGTTTTTT. It yields the protein CASSSAMATNEKLFF.

This clonotype came up many times. V usage is TRBV7-2 and J usage is TRBJ2-1, with D uncertain. Germline V gives CDR1 SGHTA, CDR2 FQGNSA. The CDR3 runs 13 residues. V dropped 1 base and J dropped 5 bases, with 6 bases sitting between them. CDR3 residues: CASSLGPNNEQFF. The CDR3, as DNA: TGTGCCAGCAGCTTAGGACCAAACAATGAGCAGTTCTTC.

The chain is built from TRBV20-1 and TRBJ2-2; the match to TRBD1 covers 7 bases. V lost 1 base to trimming and J lost 1 base; unmatched junction nucleotides: 18. CDR3 length equals 20 residues. Germline V gives CDR1 DFQATT, CDR2 SNEGSKA (reference sequence). The CDR3: CSARAAGGRGFRMNTGELFF. The CDR3 DNA reads TGCAGTGCTAGAGCCGCTGGCGGCAGGGGGTTCCGAATGAACACCGGGGAGCTGTTTTTT.

This clonotype was counted a few times. One end of the junction varies from germline; a read error may be responsible. The chain carries TRBV20-1 and TRBJ1-3, with D maybe TRBD1 (5 bases). The CDR3 totals 15 residues. Germline lookup yields CDR1 DFQATT and CDR2 SNEGSKA (reference sequence). CDR3 sequence reads: CSSRDLGGPGNTIYF. The DNA for the CDR3 is TGCAGTTCTAGAGATCTCGGGGGTCCTGGAAACACCATATATTTT.